These 17 T cell receptor beta chains were all obtained from the same sample, sequenced in a study of cytomegalovirus exposure and HLA in healthy donors. Primers for the PCR totalled 60 Vbeta and 13 Jbeta. Repertoires were generated with immunoSEQ multiplex PCR, while TCRdb's copy carries only in-frame clones and drops some. The profile shows about 240,000 clones, roughly 81% of them singletons. Source material: PBMCs. The receptors were sampled from a girl between 2 and 10 years old in good health and CMV-seronegative.

The rearrangement joins TRBV4-1 to TRBJ2-7; TRBD2 matches at 7 bases. CDR3 length: 11 amino acids. Losses at the gene ends were 1 base for V and 9 bases for J; bases not matched to a gene: 0. Germline-derived CDR1 and CDR2 are MGHRA and YSYEKL. The CDR3 loop reads CASSQGGGQYF. The CDR3 region has the DNA TGCGCCAGCAGCCAAGGGGGGGGGCAGTACTTC.

The rearrangement links TRBV25-1 to TRBJ2-3, with 7 bases fitting TRBD2. CDR1 is MGHDK, CDR2 SYGVNS, per germline. The CDR3 length is 15 residues. The V segment lost 4 bases and the J segment 4 bases; nucleotides outside the gene matches: 8. The CDR3 spells CASSGTRREPDTQYF. CDR3 in DNA: TGTGCCAGCAGTGGGACTAGAAGGGAACCAGATACGCAGTATTTT.

This clone came up once. The rearrangement uses TRBV15 and TRBJ2-5; tentative D call: TRBD1 (5 bases). The J call is doubtful: the DNA matches TRBJ2-7 better. The CDR3 has 13 amino acids. The germline V gene encodes CDR1 LNHNV and CDR2 YYDKDF (reference sequence). This CDR3 reads CATSRGTGSEQYF. CDR3 DNA: TGTGCCACCAGCAGAGGAACAGGTTCCGAGCAGTACTTC.

The chain is built from TRBV21-1 and TRBJ1-5; the D call TRBD1 from the table was never checked on the DNA. TRBV21-1 is labeled a pseudogene. CDR3 length: 17 residues. The DNA for the CDR3 is TGTGCCAGCAGCAAAGCGCGGGGACAGGTTAGCAATCAGCCCCAGCATTTT. Translation: CASSKARGQVSNQPQHF.

This clone was detected only once. The V and J genes are TRBV5-8 and TRBJ2-7; 10 nucleotides agree with TRBD2. Germline CDR1 and CDR2: SGHTS and YDEGEE. V lost 5 bases and J lost 0; bases outside the gene matches: 11. The CDR3 length is 17 residues. Here the CDR3 DNA reads TGTGCCAGCAGATGGACACTAGCGGGAATTTTCTCCTACGAGCAGTACTTC. It encodes CASRWTLAGIFSYEQYF.

This chain joins TRBV7-9 and TRBJ2-3; D perhaps matches TRBD1 (6 bases). Trimming took off 2 bases at V and 1 base at J, with 10 bases between the two ends. The CDR3 loop spans 15 amino acids. Looked up from germline, CDR1 is SEHNR and CDR2 is FQNEAQ (reference sequence). CDR3 DNA: TGTGCCAGCAGCTTAACCCAGGGGCGCACAGATACGCAGTATTTT. Amino acids: CASSLTQGRTDTQYF. Full variable domain (outside the CDR3, taken from reference TRBV7-9 and TRBJ2-3): DTGVSQNPRHKITKRGQNVTFRCDPISEHNRLYWYRQTLGQGPEFLTYFQNEAQLEKSRLLSDRFSAERPKGSFSTLEIQRTEQGDSAMYLCASSLTQGRTDTQYFGPGTRLTVL.

The rearrangement uses TRBV4-2 and TRBJ2-7; D possibly corresponds to TRBD1 (6 bases). The CDR3 is 14 amino acids. Deletions cut 1 base from V and 3 bases from J, with 10 bases between. CDR1 and CDR2 (germline): LGHNA, YNFKEQ. CDR3 DNA sequence: TGTGCCAGCAGCCAAGCAGGGGCCGACTACGAGCAGTACTTC. Encoded protein: CASSQAGADYEQYF.

The genes are TRBV10-3 and TRBJ1-4, with D uncertain. In germline, CDR1 is ENHRY, CDR2 SYGVKD. CDR3 length: 10 amino acids. V was cut by 8 bases and J by 8 bases, with 6 bases left in between. The chain's CDR3 is CAIGREKLFF. CDR3 in DNA: TGTGCCATCGGGCGCGAAAAACTGTTTTTT.

J is TRBJ2-7 and V is TRBV27; 7 bases are a match to TRBD1. The trim removed 4 bases at V and 2 bases at J, leaving 5 bases unmatched. The germline CDR1 and CDR2 sequences are MNHEY and SMNVEV (reference sequence). This CDR3 is built from 14 residues. The CDR3 DNA reads TGTGCCAGCAGTTCAGGGGGACCCCCCTACGAGCAGTACTTC. Its protein is CASSSGGPPYEQYF.

The rearrangement uses TRBV13 and TRBJ1-6; TRBD1 matches at 11 bases. Germline CDR1 and CDR2: PRHDT and FYEKMQ (reference sequence). Losses at the gene ends were 4 bases for V and 5 bases for J; bases not matched to a gene: 10. This CDR3 is 18 amino acids long. The CDR3 loop reads CASSSGRGQGANNSPLHF. Written as DNA, the CDR3 is TGTGCCAGCAGCTCCGGGAGAGGACAGGGGGCAAATAATTCACCCCTCCACTTT.

The chain links TRBV20-1 to TRBJ1-2; D uncertain. V lost 0 bases and J lost 7, with 6 bases in between. The CDR3 covers 11 residues. The germline V gene encodes CDR1 DFQATT and CDR2 SNEGSKA (reference sequence). The CDR3 loop is CSARDLPGYTF. In DNA, the CDR3 is TGCAGTGCTAGAGATCTCCCTGGCTACACCTTC.

This chain joins TRBV9 and TRBJ1-6; no clear D. The CDR3 has 13 amino acids. V was shortened by 0 bases and J by 8 bases, with 6 bases between the two germline ends. In germline, CDR1 is SGDLS, CDR2 YYNGEE. The CDR3 sequence: CASSVALDSPLHF. The DNA of the CDR3 is TGTGCCAGCAGCGTAGCCTTAGATTCACCCCTCCACTTT.

The CDR3 spells CASSSARTGSYEQYF. In DNA, the CDR3 is TGTGCCAGCAGTTCGGCACGGACAGGGAGCTACGAGCAGTACTTC. The chain combines TRBV27 with TRBJ2-7; 8 bases map to TRBD1. The CDR3 contains 15 residues. CDR1 MNHEY and CDR2 SMNVEV come from the germline V gene (reference sequence). Unmatched junction bases numbered 8, after V lost 4 bases and J lost 3 bases.

In this sample, this clone turned up once. J is TRBJ1-5 and V is TRBV7-9; D possibly corresponds to TRBD1 (6 bases). CDR3 length: 16 amino acids. Germline lookup yields CDR1 SEHNR and CDR2 FQNEAQ (reference sequence). The V and J ends lost 4 bases and 2 bases respectively, with 15 bases between them. The DNA of the CDR3 is TGTGCCAGCAGCTCTCAGGGGAGGGTAGGCAATCAGCCCCAGCATTTT. Amino acids: CASSSQGRVGNQPQHF.

The DNA of the CDR3 is TGCGCCAGCAGCCAAGAAGGGCTAGCGGGAGGGCGGGGAGATACGCAGTATTTT. It specifies CASSQEGLAGGRGDTQYF. The chain uses TRBV4-1 and TRBJ2-3; TRBD2 agrees at 12 bases. Trimming took 0 bases from V and 5 from J; bases not matched to a gene: 9. The CDR3 has 18 residues. Germline CDR1 MGHRA, CDR2 YSYEKL.

This chain joins TRBV7-2 and TRBJ2-3; TRBD1 matches at 7 bases. V lost 5 bases, J lost 2 bases, and 4 bases stayed unmatched. The germline CDR1 and CDR2 sequences are SGHTA and FQGNSA. This CDR3 has 14 amino acids. The DNA for the CDR3 is TGTGCCAGCAGCCGGACAGGTTTCACAGATACGCAGTATTTT. It translates to CASSRTGFTDTQYF.

V and J are TRBV7-9 and TRBJ2-2; 8 bases are shared with TRBD1. V dropped 6 bases and J dropped 0; count of bases not matched to a gene: 6. The CDR3 has 16 amino acids. Germline V gene sequence: CDR1 SEHNR, CDR2 FQNEAQ (reference sequence). The CDR3 region has the DNA TGTGCCAGCAGGTACCCGACAGGGGCGAACACCGGGGAGCTGTTTTTT. Translated: CASRYPTGANTGELFF.